Shown below are 15 T cell receptor beta chains from a single sample sequenced in a study of shared clonotypes between healthy human individuals. Profiling relied on immunoSEQ multiplex PCR, and the TCRdb table lists in-frame clones only, not all of them. Here the sample spans fewer than 1.6 million clones, 98% being singletons. Sequencing input: naive CD4+ T cells sorted from blood. Subset of the sample: CD45RA+ positively selected. These receptors were collected from a man aged 25-45 years in good health.

The rearrangement links TRBV18 to TRBJ2-5, with no clear D. Germline CDR1 KGHSH, CDR2 LQKENI. The CDR3 is made up of 14 amino acids. V was clipped by 1 base and J by 5 bases, with 11 bases between them. The CDR3 is CASSPRAGVETQYF. The CDR3, as DNA: TGTGCCAGCTCACCACGGGCTGGGGTTGAGACCCAGTACTTC.

The chain couples TRBV6-5 to TRBJ1-1; TRBD1 is a possible D gene (5 bases). This CDR3 has 14 amino acids. Trimming took 1 base from V and 3 from J, leaving 9 bases between them. Germline-derived CDR1 and CDR2 are MNHEY and SVGAGI. The CDR3 spells CASSYWGGDTEAFF. CDR3 nucleotides: TGTGCCAGCAGTTACTGGGGAGGGGACACTGAAGCTTTCTTT.

This chain connects TRBV5-1 to TRBJ2-3, with D hard to call. Germline V gene data show CDR1 as SGHRS and CDR2 as YFSETQ. V gave up 2 bases and J gave up 6 bases, with 10 bases separating them. This CDR3 is built from 13 residues. DNA of the CDR3: TGCGCCAGCAGCTTTAGACCGGGCGATACGCAGTATTTT. It is translated as CASSFRPGDTQYF. The full variable domain, rest sourced from reference TRBV5-1 and TRBJ2-3, is KAGVTQTPRYLIKTRGQQVTLSCSPISGHRSVSWYQQTPGQGLQFLFEYFSETQRNKGNFPGRFSGRQFSNSRSEMNVSTLELGDSALYLCASSFRPGDTQYFGPGTRLTVL.

The chain recombines TRBV29-1 with TRBJ1-1; no definite D call. Germline V gene sequence: CDR1 SQVTM, CDR2 ANQGSEA. V was cut by 3 bases and J by 4 bases, with 18 bases left in between. CDR3 length equals 15 residues. The CDR3 DNA reads TGCAGCGTTGAGTTTCTCTCGAATCTGGGCACTGAAGCTTTCTTT. This codes for CSVEFLSNLGTEAFF.

The gene calls are TRBV5-1 and TRBJ1-3; D is uncertain. V gave up 0 bases and J gave up 2 bases, with 9 bases separating them. CDR1 SGHRS and CDR2 YFSETQ come from the germline V gene. The CDR3 has 15 residues. The CDR3 protein is CASSLVVGAGNTIYF. For the CDR3, the DNA is TGCGCCAGCAGCTTGGTGGTGGGTGCTGGAAACACCATATATTTT. Using reference TRBV5-1 and TRBJ1-3 for the parts outside the CDR3, the full variable domain is KAGVTQTPRYLIKTRGQQVTLSCSPISGHRSVSWYQQTPGQGLQFLFEYFSETQRNKGNFPGRFSGRQFSNSRSEMNVSTLELGDSALYLCASSLVVGAGNTIYFGEGSWLTVV.

The CDR3 loop reads CASRPGQHFSGANVLTF. DNA of the CDR3: TGTGCCAGCAGGCCGGGACAACATTTCTCTGGGGCCAACGTCCTGACTTTC. The J gene is TRBJ2-6, the V gene TRBV5-6; D might be TRBD1 (6 bases). This CDR3 is built from 17 residues. The germline V and J ends were trimmed by 5 bases and 0 bases, with 15 bases remaining between them. Germline assignment: CDR1 SGHDT and CDR2 YYEEEE.

This chain joins TRBV6-1 and TRBJ1-2; D not resolved. The CDR3 extends over 14 amino acids. V was trimmed by 5 bases and J by 6 bases, leaving 16 bases between them. CDR1 and CDR2 from the germline V gene are MNHNS and SASEGT. CDR3 amino acids: CASSFLPQVDGYTF. The CDR3 DNA reads as TGTGCCAGCAGTTTCCTCCCTCAGGTAGATGGCTACACCTTC.

The chain couples TRBV28 to TRBJ2-1; 8 positions agree with TRBD2. V was pared by 7 bases and J by 7 bases, with 12 bases of the junction left unmatched. Germline-derived CDR1 and CDR2 are MDHEN and SYDVKM. The CDR3 totals 15 residues. This chain's CDR3 is CASITGGGSANEQFF. The CDR3 DNA is TGTGCCAGCATCACGGGAGGGGGGTCTGCGAATGAGCAGTTCTTC.

V and J are TRBV18 and TRBJ2-7; D is perhaps TRBD1 (5 bases). This CDR3 contains 13 residues. CDR1 KGHSH and CDR2 LQKENI come from the germline V gene. Deletions cut 2 bases from V and 6 bases from J, with 11 bases between. The CDR3 nucleotides are TGTGCCAGCTCACCAAAGGGGATAAGCGAGCAGTACTTC. Translated, it gives CASSPKGISEQYF.

The chain uses TRBV19 and TRBJ2-7, with D maybe TRBD1 (6 bases). The germline CDR1 and CDR2 sequences are LNHDA and SQIVND (reference sequence). V was trimmed by 5 bases and J by 5 bases, leaving 19 bases between them. The CDR3 covers 15 residues. The CDR3 sequence: CASSAVTRQVNEQYF. CDR3 DNA sequence: TGTGCCAGTAGTGCCGTGACCAGACAGGTCAACGAGCAGTACTTC.

Details on this clone: The sample carries other DNA sequences with the same CDR3. The V gene is TRBV18, the J gene TRBJ2-1; D might be TRBD2 (5 bases). V gave up 3 bases and J gave up 4 bases, with 10 bases separating them. In germline, CDR1 is KGHSH, CDR2 LQKENI. The CDR3 is 14 residues long. The chain's CDR3 is CASSPTRGYNEQFF. The CDR3 nucleotides are TGTGCCAGCTCACCCACCCGAGGGTACAATGAGCAGTTCTTC.

On this clone: The same CDR3 can be traced to other DNA sequences in this sample. DNA for the CDR3: TGTGCCAGCAGTCGACAGGGGACCTCTGGAAACACCATATATTTT. This encodes CASSRQGTSGNTIYF. The rearrangement links TRBV28 to TRBJ1-3, with 8 bases lining up with TRBD1. The trim removed 5 bases at V and 0 bases at J, leaving 3 bases unmatched. The CDR3 extends over 15 amino acids. Germline assignment: CDR1 MDHEN and CDR2 SYDVKM.

This chain joins TRBV18 and TRBJ2-1, with 10 bases aligning to TRBD2. From germline, CDR1 is KGHSH and CDR2 LQKENI. Losses at the gene ends were 6 bases for V and 0 bases for J; bases not matched to a gene: 5. The CDR3 is 16 residues long. The CDR3 bases are TGTGCCAGCTCTCATAGCGGGAGGAGCTCCTACAATGAGCAGTTCTTC. Protein: CASSHSGRSSYNEQFF.

V and J are TRBV6-5 and TRBJ2-7; D may be TRBD1 (6 bases). Trimming took off 0 bases at V and 3 bases at J, with 12 bases between the two ends. Germline values: CDR1 MNHEY, CDR2 SVGAGI. This CDR3 has 15 amino acids. The CDR3 DNA reads as TGTGCCAGCAGTTACTCGAAGGGACACAGCTACGAGCAGTACTTC. This codes for CASSYSKGHSYEQYF.

The rearrangement uses TRBV2 and TRBJ2-5; D unclear. Germline-derived CDR1 and CDR2 are SNHLY and FYNNEI. The germline V and J ends were trimmed by 11 bases and 5 bases, with 12 bases remaining between them. The CDR3 consists of 11 residues. CDR3 sequence: CAGSNGETQYF. CDR3 DNA: TGTGCCGGGTCGAACGGGGAGACCCAGTACTTC.